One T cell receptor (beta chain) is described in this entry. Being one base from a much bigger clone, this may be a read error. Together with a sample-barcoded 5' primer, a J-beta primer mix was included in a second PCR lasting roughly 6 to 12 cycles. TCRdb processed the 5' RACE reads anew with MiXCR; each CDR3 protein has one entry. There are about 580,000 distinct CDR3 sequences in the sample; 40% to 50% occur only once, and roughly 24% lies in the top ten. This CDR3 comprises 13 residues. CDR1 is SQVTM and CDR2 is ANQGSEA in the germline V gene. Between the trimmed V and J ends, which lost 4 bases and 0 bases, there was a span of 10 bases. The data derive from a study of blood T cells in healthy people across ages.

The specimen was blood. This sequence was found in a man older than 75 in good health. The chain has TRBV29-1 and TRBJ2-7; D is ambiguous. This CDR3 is CSVGRLSSYEQYF. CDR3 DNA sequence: TGCAGCGTTGGACGCCTCTCCTCCTACGAGCAGTACTTC.